Following are 21 T cell receptor beta chains from one sample sequenced in a study of shared clonotypes between healthy human individuals. Sequenced by immunoSEQ multiplex PCR; TCRdb stores in-frame clones only, minus some. The sample shows some 2,400,000 clones, almost 96% of them seen only once. Sequenced: naive CD4+ T cells sorted from blood. The subset denotes: CD45RA+ positively selected. Every receptor here comes from a man between 18 and 29 years old in good health.

The chain recombines TRBV4-1 with TRBJ2-5, with 10 bases that match TRBD2. The CDR3 consists of 17 residues. Germline CDR1 and CDR2: MGHRA and YSYEKL. V dropped 4 bases and J dropped 5; count of bases not matched to a gene: 13. The CDR3 DNA reads as TGCGCCAGCAGCCGAGAAGGGGCTAGCGGGGGTGGTGAGACCCAGTACTTC. It specifies CASSREGASGGGETQYF.

The chain links TRBV6-6 to TRBJ1-3, with D perhaps matching TRBD1 (6 bases). V was clipped by 8 bases and J by 1 base, with 18 bases between them. This CDR3 region has 16 residues. From germline, CDR1 is MNHNY and CDR2 SVGAGI (reference sequence). The CDR3 reads CASYSAGDNSGNTIYF. The CDR3 region has the DNA TGTGCCAGCTATTCCGCCGGGGACAATTCTGGAAACACCATATATTTT.

This clone was seen only once. An end of the junction does not agree with germline; a read error may underlie this. This chain connects TRBV7-9 to TRBJ1-2; 8 bases fit TRBD1. In germline, CDR1 is SEHNR, CDR2 FQNEAQ (reference sequence). CDR3 size: 12 residues. The CDR3 spells CASSLILGTGGF. The CDR3, as DNA: TGTGCCAGCAGCTTAATTTTGGGGACAGGAGGATTC.

V is TRBV5-5 and J is TRBJ2-7, with no clear D. Trimming shortened V by 2 bases and J by 2 bases, and 8 bases separated the two germline ends. The CDR3 extends over 13 amino acids. Germline CDR1 reads SGHKS; CDR2 reads YYEKEE (reference sequence). This CDR3 reads CASSFATTYEQYF. In DNA form, the CDR3 reads TGTGCCAGCAGCTTCGCCACAACCTACGAGCAGTACTTC.

Points on this clone: The same CDR3 arises from other DNA sequences in this sample as well. The rearrangement joins TRBV5-1 to TRBJ2-1, with D possibly matching TRBD1 (6 bases). This CDR3 is 15 amino acids long. Trimming removed 4 bases at V and 0 bases at J, with 11 bases between. The germline gives CDR1 SGHRS, CDR2 YFSETQ. DNA for the CDR3: TGCGCCAGCAGCCCACAGGGAAGCTCCTACAATGAGCAGTTCTTC. Its protein is CASSPQGSSYNEQFF.

This chain joins TRBV10-2 and TRBJ1-5; the D is unclear. This CDR3 is 15 amino acids long. V lost 0 bases and J lost 4, with 10 bases in between. Germline V CDR1 and CDR2: WSHSY, SAAADI. The CDR3 nucleotides are TGCGCCAGCAGTGAGTCGGTTTTCGGTAATCAGCCCCAGCATTTT. Its translation: CASSESVFGNQPQHF.

As regards this clone: Other nucleotide sequences from this sample produce the same CDR3. The chain couples TRBV7-2 to TRBJ2-1; D is perhaps TRBD1 or TRBD2 (6 bases each). This CDR3 is built from 13 residues. Trimming left V 1 base short and J 8 bases short, with 9 bases between. Germline values: CDR1 SGHTA, CDR2 FQGNSA. The CDR3 nucleotides read TGTGCCAGCAGCTTAGTAGGGGGGTATGAGCAGTTCTTC. It specifies CASSLVGGYEQFF.

For this clone: Other DNA sequences in the sample encode the same CDR3. This chain joins TRBV9 and TRBJ2-2; either TRBD1 or TRBD2 may fit D (5 bases each). Trimming left V 5 bases short and J 0 bases short, with 11 bases between. The CDR3 spans 15 residues. Germline CDR1 SGDLS, CDR2 YYNGEE. For the CDR3, the DNA is TGTGCCAGCAGTGTCGGGACCGCGAACACCGGGGAGCTGTTTTTT. As protein: CASSVGTANTGELFF.

This clone was counted a few times. The chain has TRBV9 and TRBJ1-2; D remains unclear. The CDR3 is 13 amino acids. V dropped 4 bases and J dropped 7 bases, with 14 bases sitting between them. Looked up from germline, CDR1 is SGDLS and CDR2 is YYNGEE. CDR3 bases: TGTGCCAGCAGCCTAGGTGGAGAAGTTGGCTACACCTTC. Protein: CASSLGGEVGYTF.

Of note for this clone: Other DNA sequences in this sample translate to the same CDR3. The V and J genes are TRBV29-1 and TRBJ1-4, with D unresolved. The CDR3 consists of 12 residues. Trimming pared 6 bases from V and 2 bases from J, leaving 7 bases between. Germline V gene sequence: CDR1 SQVTM, CDR2 ANQGSEA. The CDR3 loop is CSVAGTNEKLFF. The DNA of the CDR3 is TGCAGCGTAGCGGGGACTAATGAAAAACTGTTTTTT.

The V call is TRBV7-9, the J call TRBJ2-1; 8 nucleotides match TRBD2. J was trimmed by 0 bases and V by 5 bases; bases with no gene match: 6. This CDR3 is 16 amino acids long. Looked up from germline, CDR1 is SEHNR and CDR2 is FQNEAQ (reference sequence). CDR3 sequence (DNA): TGTGCCAGCAGCCCCCGGACTAGCCGCTCCTACAATGAGCAGTTCTTC. It translates to CASSPRTSRSYNEQFF.

Worth noting for this clone: Other DNA sequences in this sample translate to the same CDR3. This chain uses TRBV5-1 with TRBJ1-1; the match to TRBD1 covers 10 bases. CDR3 length: 14 residues. In germline, CDR1 is SGHRS, CDR2 YFSETQ. V lost 4 bases and J lost 4; bases outside the gene matches: 4. CDR3 loop: CASSPGTGVTEAFF. The CDR3 coding sequence is TGCGCCAGCAGCCCCGGGACAGGGGTCACTGAAGCTTTCTTT.

A remark on this clone: Other nucleotide sequences from this sample produce the same CDR3. J is TRBJ2-5 and V is TRBV30; the match to TRBD2 covers 7 bases. CDR3 size: 12 residues. Germline V gene data show CDR1 as GTSNPN and CDR2 as SVGIG (reference sequence). Trimming took 4 bases from V and 4 from J; bases not matched to a gene: 3. CDR3 sequence: CAWTPGGETQYF. DNA of the CDR3: TGTGCCTGGACCCCGGGAGGAGAGACCCAGTACTTC.

This clone appeared once. This chain connects TRBV28 to TRBJ1-2; D uncertain. The germline V and J ends were trimmed by 8 bases and 2 bases, with 15 bases remaining between them. The CDR3 sequence is 14 residues long. Germline assignment: CDR1 MDHEN and CDR2 SYDVKM. CDR3 region: CASGPPQGNYGYTF. Here the CDR3 DNA reads TGTGCCAGCGGCCCTCCCCAAGGGAACTATGGCTACACCTTC.

The rearrangement uses TRBV5-1 and TRBJ1-3, with TRBD1 as a possible D gene (5 bases). V lost 2 bases to trimming and J lost 0 bases, with 9 bases between them. The germline gives CDR1 SGHRS, CDR2 YFSETQ. CDR3 length: 15 amino acids. CDR3 loop: CASSFGQSSGNTIYF. For the CDR3, the DNA is TGCGCCAGCAGCTTTGGACAAAGCTCTGGAAACACCATATATTTT.

This chain links TRBV6-5 with TRBJ1-6; D is ambiguous. V was pared by 3 bases and J by 1 base, with 10 bases between. Germline lookup yields CDR1 MNHEY and CDR2 SVGAGI. There are 16 residues in the CDR3. DNA of the CDR3: TGTGCCAGCAGTTATAAAAGCAGTTCCTATAATTCACCCCTCCACTTT. It specifies CASSYKSSSYNSPLHF.

This chain joins TRBV10-1 and TRBJ2-4; 7 bases line up with TRBD2. J gave up 8 bases and V 7 bases, and 17 bases lay outside the gene matches. This CDR3 region has 16 residues. Germline values: CDR1 WNHNN, CDR2 SYGVQD (reference sequence). The CDR3 here is CASKDSGRIASDIQYF. The CDR3 nucleotides are TGCGCCAGCAAAGATAGCGGGCGGATCGCCTCGGACATTCAGTACTTC.

The chain has TRBV6-5 and TRBJ1-4; D gene uncertain. The germline V and J ends were trimmed by 7 bases and 0 bases, with 9 bases remaining between them. The CDR3 contains 14 residues. CDR1 and CDR2 from the germline V gene are MNHEY and SVGAGI. The CDR3 is CASTNGATNEKLFF. The CDR3 DNA reads as TGTGCCAGCACTAACGGAGCAACTAATGAAAAACTGTTTTTT.

This clone was detected only a few times. The same CDR3 also results from other DNA sequences found in this sample. The rearrangement links TRBV30 to TRBJ1-5; TRBD1 matches 7 bases. The V gene's germline CDR1 is GTSNPN and CDR2 SVGIG (reference sequence). The J segment lost 5 bases and the V segment lost 0 bases, leaving 1 base of the junction unmatched. The CDR3 extends over 13 amino acids. The CDR3 nucleotides read TGTGCCTGGAGTGTAGGGGGCGATCAGCCCCAGCATTTT. This codes for CAWSVGGDQPQHF.

The rearrangement links TRBV2 to TRBJ2-1; TRBD1 matches 7 bases. The V and J ends lost 5 bases and 1 base, in that order; junction bases with no gene match: 5. CDR3 length equals 15 residues. Germline lookup yields CDR1 SNHLY and CDR2 FYNNEI. The CDR3 sequence is CASSLDRVSYNEQFF. The DNA for the CDR3 is TGTGCCAGCAGTCTTGACAGGGTATCCTACAATGAGCAGTTCTTC.

The chain couples TRBV4-1 to TRBJ2-6; the D gene could be TRBD1 or TRBD2 (7 bases each). Trimming removed 6 bases at V and 0 bases at J, with 15 bases between. CDR3 length: 17 amino acids. Germline V gives CDR1 MGHRA, CDR2 YSYEKL. CDR3 DNA sequence: TGCGCCAGCAGACTAGCGACAGGGCCCTCTGGGGCCAACGTCCTGACTTTC. It yields the protein CASRLATGPSGANVLTF.